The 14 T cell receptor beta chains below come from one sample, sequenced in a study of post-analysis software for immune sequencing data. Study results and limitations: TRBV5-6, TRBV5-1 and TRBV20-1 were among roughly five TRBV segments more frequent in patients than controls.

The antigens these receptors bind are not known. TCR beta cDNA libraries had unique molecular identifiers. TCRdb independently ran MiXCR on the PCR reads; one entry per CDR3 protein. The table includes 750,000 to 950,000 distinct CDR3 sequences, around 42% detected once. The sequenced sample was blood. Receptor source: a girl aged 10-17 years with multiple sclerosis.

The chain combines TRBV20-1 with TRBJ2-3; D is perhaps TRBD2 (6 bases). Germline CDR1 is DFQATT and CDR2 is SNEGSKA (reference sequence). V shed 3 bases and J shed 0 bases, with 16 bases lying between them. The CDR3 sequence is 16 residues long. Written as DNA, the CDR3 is TGCAGTGCTAGTCCCCTCTTAGCGGCTAGCACAGATACGCAGTATTTT. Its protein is CSASPLLAASTDTQYF.

DNA of the CDR3: TGTGCCAGCAGTGTCTCCGACAGGGGCTATGGCTACACCTTC. Its protein product is CASSVSDRGYGYTF. This chain joins TRBV6-4 and TRBJ1-2; TRBD1 agrees at 8 bases. The V gene's germline CDR1 is MRHNA and CDR2 SNTAGT. The CDR3 totals 14 residues. V lost 4 bases, J lost 4 bases, and 5 bases stayed unmatched.

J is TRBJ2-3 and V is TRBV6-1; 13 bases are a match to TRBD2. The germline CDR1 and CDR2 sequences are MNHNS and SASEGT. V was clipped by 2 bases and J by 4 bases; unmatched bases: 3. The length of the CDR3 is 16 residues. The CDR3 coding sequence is TGTGCCAGCAGTGAAACTAGCGGGAGGGACTCAGATACGCAGTATTTT. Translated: CASSETSGRDSDTQYF.

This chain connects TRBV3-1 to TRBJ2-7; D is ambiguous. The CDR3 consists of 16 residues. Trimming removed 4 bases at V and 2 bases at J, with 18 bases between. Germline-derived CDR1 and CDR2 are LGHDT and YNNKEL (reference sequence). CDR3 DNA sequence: TGTGCCAGCAGCCCCCGGCCGCCGGAGTCAACCTACGAGCAGTACTTC. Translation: CASSPRPPESTYEQYF.

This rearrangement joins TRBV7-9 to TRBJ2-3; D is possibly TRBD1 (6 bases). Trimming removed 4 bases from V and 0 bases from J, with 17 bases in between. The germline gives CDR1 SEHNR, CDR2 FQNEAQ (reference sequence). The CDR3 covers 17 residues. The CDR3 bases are TGTGCCAGCAGCTACGGGACACCGGTTTCTAGCACAGATACGCAGTATTTT. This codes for CASSYGTPVSSTDTQYF.

As DNA, the CDR3 is TGTGCCAGCAGCCAATCGAGCAGACGTTCACCCCTCCACTTT. Its protein is CASSQSSRRSPLHF. The rearrangement uses TRBV3-1 and TRBJ1-6; no clear D. This CDR3 spans 14 amino acids. Germline V gene sequence: CDR1 LGHDT, CDR2 YNNKEL (reference sequence). V was pared by 2 bases and J by 9 bases, with 11 bases between.

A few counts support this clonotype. The CDR3 DNA sequence: TGCAGCGTCGCTACAGGGGTCCCCAGAGGGCAGTACTTC. It yields the protein CSVATGVPRGQYF. This chain connects TRBV29-1 to TRBJ2-4; the match to TRBD1 covers 7 bases. J gave up 13 bases and V 6 bases, and 15 bases lay outside the gene matches. This CDR3 is built from 13 residues. Germline CDR1 and CDR2: SQVTM and ANQGSEA.

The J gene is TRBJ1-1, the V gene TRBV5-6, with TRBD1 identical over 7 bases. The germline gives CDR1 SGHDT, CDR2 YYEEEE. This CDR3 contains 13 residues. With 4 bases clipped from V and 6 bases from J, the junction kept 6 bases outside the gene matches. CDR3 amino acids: CASSPPQGAEAFF. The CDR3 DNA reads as TGTGCCAGCAGCCCACCGCAGGGGGCTGAAGCTTTCTTT.

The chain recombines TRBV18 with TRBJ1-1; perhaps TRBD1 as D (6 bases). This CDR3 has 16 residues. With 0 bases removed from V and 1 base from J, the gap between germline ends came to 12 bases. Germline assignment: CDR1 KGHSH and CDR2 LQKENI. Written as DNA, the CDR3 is TGTGCCAGCTCACCACCTGGGGGGCGAGGGAACACTGAAGCTTTCTTT. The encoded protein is CASSPPGGRGNTEAFF. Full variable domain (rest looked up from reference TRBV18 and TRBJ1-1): NAGVMQNPRHLVRRRGQEARLRCSPMKGHSHVYWYRQLPEEGLKFMVYLQKENIIDESGMPKERFSAEFPKEGPSILRIQQVVRGDSAAYFCASSPPGGRGNTEAFFGQGTRLTVV.

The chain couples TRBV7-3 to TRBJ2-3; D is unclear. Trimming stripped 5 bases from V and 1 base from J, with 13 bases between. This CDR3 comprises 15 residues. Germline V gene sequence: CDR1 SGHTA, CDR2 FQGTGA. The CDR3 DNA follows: TGTGCCAGCAGCGCATATGGAGCTGGCACAGATACGCAGTATTTT. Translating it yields CASSAYGAGTDTQYF. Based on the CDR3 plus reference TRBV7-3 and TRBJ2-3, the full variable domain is GAGVSQTPSNKVTEKGKYVELRCDPISGHTALYWYRQSLGQGPEFLIYFQGTGAADDSGLPNDRFFAVRPEGSVSTLKIQRTERGDSAVYLCASSAYGAGTDTQYFGPGTRLTVL.

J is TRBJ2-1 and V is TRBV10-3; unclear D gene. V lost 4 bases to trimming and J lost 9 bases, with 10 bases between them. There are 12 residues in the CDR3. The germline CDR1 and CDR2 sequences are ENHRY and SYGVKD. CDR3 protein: CAISVATFEQFF. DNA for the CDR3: TGTGCCATCAGTGTCGCCACCTTTGAGCAGTTCTTC.

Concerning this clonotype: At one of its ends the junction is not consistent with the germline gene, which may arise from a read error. The CDR3 reads CAGSPPSNIQYF. The DNA of the CDR3 is TGTGCCGGCTCCCCACCTAGCAACATTCAGTACTTC. The rearrangement joins TRBV18 to TRBJ2-5; D perhaps matches TRBD2 (5 bases). With the DNA end fitting TRBJ2-4 better, the J assignment may be wrong. This CDR3 has 12 residues. Per the germline V gene, CDR1 is KGHSH and CDR2 is LQKENI.

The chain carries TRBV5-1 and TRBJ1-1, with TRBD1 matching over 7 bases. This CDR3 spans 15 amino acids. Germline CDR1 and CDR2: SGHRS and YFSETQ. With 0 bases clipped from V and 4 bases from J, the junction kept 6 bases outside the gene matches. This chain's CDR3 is CASSLVGSGGTEAFF. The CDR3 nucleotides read TGCGCCAGCAGCTTGGTGGGGTCAGGGGGCACTGAAGCTTTCTTT. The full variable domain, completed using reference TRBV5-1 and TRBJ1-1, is KAGVTQTPRYLIKTRGQQVTLSCSPISGHRSVSWYQQTPGQGLQFLFEYFSETQRNKGNFPGRFSGRQFSNSRSEMNVSTLELGDSALYLCASSLVGSGGTEAFFGQGTRLTVV.

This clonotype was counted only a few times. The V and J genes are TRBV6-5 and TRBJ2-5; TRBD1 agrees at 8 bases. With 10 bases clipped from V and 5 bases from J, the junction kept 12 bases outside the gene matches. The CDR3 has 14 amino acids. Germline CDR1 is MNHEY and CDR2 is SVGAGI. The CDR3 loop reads CAMPPQGAQETQYF. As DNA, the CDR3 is TGTGCCATGCCCCCTCAGGGGGCCCAGGAGACCCAGTACTTC.